The text below deals with one T cell receptor beta chain. Profiling relied on immunoSEQ multiplex PCR, and the TCRdb table lists in-frame clones only, not all of them. The sample yields more than 50,000 clones, over 75% seen once. The sample belongs to a study of control samples from healthy donors and cancer patients. The CDR3 length is 13 residues. The V end was cut by 2 bases, the J end by 8 bases, with 10 bases between. CDR1 is SGHAT and CDR2 is FQNNGV in the germline V gene. This TCR was sampled from a man aged 45 to 65 in good health. Sequenced material: blood. The chain has TRBV11-2 and TRBJ2-1; D unresolved. The DNA of the CDR3 is TGTGCCAGCAGCTTACCCGTGAACGATGAGCAGTTCTTC. Its protein is CASSLPVNDEQFF.